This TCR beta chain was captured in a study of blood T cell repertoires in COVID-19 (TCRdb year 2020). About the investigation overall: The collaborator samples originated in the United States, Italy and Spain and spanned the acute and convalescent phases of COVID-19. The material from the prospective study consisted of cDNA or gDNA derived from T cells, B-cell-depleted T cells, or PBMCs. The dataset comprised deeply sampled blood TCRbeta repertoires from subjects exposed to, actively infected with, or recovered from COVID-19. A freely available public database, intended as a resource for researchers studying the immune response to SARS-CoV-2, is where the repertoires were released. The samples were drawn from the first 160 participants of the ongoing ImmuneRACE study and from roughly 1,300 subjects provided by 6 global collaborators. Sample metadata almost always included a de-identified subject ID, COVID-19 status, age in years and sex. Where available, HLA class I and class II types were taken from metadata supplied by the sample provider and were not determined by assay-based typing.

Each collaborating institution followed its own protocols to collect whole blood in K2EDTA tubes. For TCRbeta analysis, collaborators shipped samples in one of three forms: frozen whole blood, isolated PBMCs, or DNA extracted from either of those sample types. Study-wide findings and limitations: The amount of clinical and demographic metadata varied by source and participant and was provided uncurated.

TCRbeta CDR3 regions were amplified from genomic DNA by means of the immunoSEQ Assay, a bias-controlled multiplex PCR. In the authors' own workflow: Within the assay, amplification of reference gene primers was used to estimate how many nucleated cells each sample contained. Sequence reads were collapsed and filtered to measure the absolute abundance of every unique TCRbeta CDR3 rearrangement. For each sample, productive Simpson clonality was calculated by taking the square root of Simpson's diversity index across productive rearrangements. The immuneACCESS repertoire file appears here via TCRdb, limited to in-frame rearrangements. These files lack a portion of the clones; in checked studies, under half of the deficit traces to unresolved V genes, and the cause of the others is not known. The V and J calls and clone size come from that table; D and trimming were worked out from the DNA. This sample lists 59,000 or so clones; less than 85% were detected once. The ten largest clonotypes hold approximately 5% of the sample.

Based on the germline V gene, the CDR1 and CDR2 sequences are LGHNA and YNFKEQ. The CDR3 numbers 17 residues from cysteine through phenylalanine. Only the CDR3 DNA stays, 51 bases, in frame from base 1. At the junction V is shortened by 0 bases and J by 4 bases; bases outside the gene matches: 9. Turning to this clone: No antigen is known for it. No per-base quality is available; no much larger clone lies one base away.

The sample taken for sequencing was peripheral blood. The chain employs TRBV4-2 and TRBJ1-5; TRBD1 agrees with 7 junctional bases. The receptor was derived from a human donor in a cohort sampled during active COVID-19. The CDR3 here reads CASSQDGGGRGNQPQHF. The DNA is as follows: TGTGCCAGCAGCCAAGACGGGGGGGGCAGGGGGAATCAGCCCCAGCATTTT.